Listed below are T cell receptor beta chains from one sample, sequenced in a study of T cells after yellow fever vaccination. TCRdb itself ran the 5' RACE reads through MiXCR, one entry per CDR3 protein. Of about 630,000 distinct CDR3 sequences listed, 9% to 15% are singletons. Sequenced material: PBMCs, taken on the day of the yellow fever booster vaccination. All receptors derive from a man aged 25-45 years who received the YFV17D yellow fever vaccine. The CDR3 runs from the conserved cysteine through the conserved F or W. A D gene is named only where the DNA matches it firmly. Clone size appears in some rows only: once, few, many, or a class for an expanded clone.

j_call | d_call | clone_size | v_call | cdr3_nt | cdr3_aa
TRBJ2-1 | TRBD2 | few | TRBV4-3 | TGCGCCAGCAGCCACGGCACTAGCGGGAGTCGGGGACGCAATGAGCAGTTCTTC | CASSHGTSGSRGRNEQFF
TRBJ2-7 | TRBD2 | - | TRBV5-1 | TGCGCCAGCAGCTTGGAGGGACTAGCGGCGTGGGAGCAGTACTTC | CASSLEGLAAWEQYF
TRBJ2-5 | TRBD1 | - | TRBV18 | TGTGCCAGCTCACCGCACGCAGGGGGCGACGAGACCCAGTACTTC | CASSPHAGGDETQYF
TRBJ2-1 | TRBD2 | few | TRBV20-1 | TGCAGTGCTAGGGTGGTAGCGGGAGTGTCCTACAATGAGCAGTTCTTC | CSARVVAGVSYNEQFF
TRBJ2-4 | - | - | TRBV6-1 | TGTGCCAGCAATAGCGGCCCGCACATTCAGTACTTC | CASNSGPHIQYF
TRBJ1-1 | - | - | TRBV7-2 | TGTGCCAGCAGCTTTAGCCGGGACCTTAACACTGAAGCTTTCTTT | CASSFSRDLNTEAFF
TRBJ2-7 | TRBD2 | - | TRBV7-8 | TGTGCCAGCAGCGCCACTAGCGGGAGGCCCCTGGGGTACGAGCAGTACTTC | CASSATSGRPLGYEQYF
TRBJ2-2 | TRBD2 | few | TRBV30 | TGTGCCTGGAAAAGCGGGAGTGGGTCCGGGGAGCTGTTTTTT | CAWKSGSGSGELFF
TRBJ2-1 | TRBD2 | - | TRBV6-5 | TGTGCCAGCAGTTATGCGGGAGCGGAGTACAATGAGCAGTTCTTC | CASSYAGAEYNEQFF
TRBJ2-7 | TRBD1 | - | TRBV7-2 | TGTGCCAGCAGCACAATAGCCGGACAGGGAATAATCGAGCAGTACTTC | CASSTIAGQGIIEQYF
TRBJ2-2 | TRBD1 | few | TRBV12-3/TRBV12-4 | TGTGCCAGCAGTTCCACAGGGGCGGCCGGGGAGCTGTTTTTT | CASSSTGAAGELFF
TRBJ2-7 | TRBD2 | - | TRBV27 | TGTGCCAGCAGTTTTGGCGGGGGAGGATACGAGCAGTACTTC | CASSFGGGGYEQYF
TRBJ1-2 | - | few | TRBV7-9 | TGTGCCAGCAGCAAGGGGGATTACAACTATGGCTACACCTTC | CASSKGDYNYGYTF
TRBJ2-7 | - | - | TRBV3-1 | TGTGCCAGCAGCCAGCGGACTATAACCTACGAGCAGTACTTC | CASSQRTITYEQYF
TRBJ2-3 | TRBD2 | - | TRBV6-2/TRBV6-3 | TGTGCCAGCAGTATGACTAGCGGAAACTGGAATACGCAGTATTTT | CASSMTSGNWNTQYF
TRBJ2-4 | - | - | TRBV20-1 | TGCAGTGCTAAAACGAGATTAGCCAAAAACCTTCAGTACTTC | CSAKTRLAKNLQYF
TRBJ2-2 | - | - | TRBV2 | TGTGCCGGAACTGGGACTTCCCCGACCGGGGAGCTGTTTTTT | CAGTGTSPTGELFF
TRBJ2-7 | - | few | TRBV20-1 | TGCAGTGCTAGGGTGGCGGGATTAACCTACGAGCAGTACTTC | CSARVAGLTYEQYF
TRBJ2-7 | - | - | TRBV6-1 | TGTGCCAGCAGATCTCAAACAGGGTCCAACGAGCAGTACTTC | CASRSQTGSNEQYF
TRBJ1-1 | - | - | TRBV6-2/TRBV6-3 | TGTGCCAGCAGTCCACAGGGTTCACGAAACACTGAAGCTTTCTTT | CASSPQGSRNTEAFF
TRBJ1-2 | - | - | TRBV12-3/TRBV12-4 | TGTGCCAGCAGCATAAGGGTGACCTATGGCTACACCTTC | CASSIRVTYGYTF
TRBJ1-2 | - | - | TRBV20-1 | TGCAGTGCTGCAAACCAGGGGAAGGGCTATGGCTACACCTTC | CSAANQGKGYGYTF
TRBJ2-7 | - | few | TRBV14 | TGTGCCAGCAGCCAAGGAGGCGGGCCTGGTGATCACCAGTACTTC | CASSQGGGPGDHQYF